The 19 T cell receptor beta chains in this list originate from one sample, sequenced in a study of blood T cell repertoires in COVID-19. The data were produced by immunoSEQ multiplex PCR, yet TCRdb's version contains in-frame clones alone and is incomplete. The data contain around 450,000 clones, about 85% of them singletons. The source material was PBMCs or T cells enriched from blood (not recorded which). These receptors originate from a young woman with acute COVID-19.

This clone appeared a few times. The CDR3 region has the DNA TGTGCCAGCAGCACCAACGGGGTCGGCGCTGAAGCTTTCTTT. This translates into CASSTNGVGAEAFF. The chain uses TRBV11-3 and TRBJ1-1; D gene ambiguous. Germline V CDR1 and CDR2: SGHNT, YENEEA. V was cut by 5 bases and J by 6 bases, with 16 bases left in between. The CDR3 runs 14 residues.

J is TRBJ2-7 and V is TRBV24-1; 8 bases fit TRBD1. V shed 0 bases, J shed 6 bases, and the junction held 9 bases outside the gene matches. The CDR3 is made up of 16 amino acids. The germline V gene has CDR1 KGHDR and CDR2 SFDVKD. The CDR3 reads CATSDLWTGSPIEQYF. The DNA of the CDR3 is TGTGCCACCAGTGATTTGTGGACAGGGTCGCCTATCGAGCAGTACTTC.

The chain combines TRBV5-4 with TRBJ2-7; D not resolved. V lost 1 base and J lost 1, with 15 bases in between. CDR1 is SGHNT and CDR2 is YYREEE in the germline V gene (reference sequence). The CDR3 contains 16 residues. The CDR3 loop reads CASSLLMGAASYEQYF. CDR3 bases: TGTGCCAGCAGCTTGTTGATGGGCGCCGCGTCCTACGAGCAGTACTTC.

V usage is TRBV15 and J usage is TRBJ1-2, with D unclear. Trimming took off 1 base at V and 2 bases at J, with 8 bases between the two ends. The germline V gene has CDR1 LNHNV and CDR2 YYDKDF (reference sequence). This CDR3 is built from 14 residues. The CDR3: CATSRGGSNYGYTF. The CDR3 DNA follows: TGTGCCACCAGCAGAGGCGGGTCCAACTATGGCTACACCTTC. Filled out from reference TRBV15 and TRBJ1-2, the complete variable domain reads DAMVIQNPRYQVTQFGKPVTLSCSQTLNHNVMYWYQQKSSQAPKLLFHYYDKDFNNEADTPDNFQSRRPNTSFCFLDIRSPGLGDTAMYLCATSRGGSNYGYTFGSGTRLTVV.

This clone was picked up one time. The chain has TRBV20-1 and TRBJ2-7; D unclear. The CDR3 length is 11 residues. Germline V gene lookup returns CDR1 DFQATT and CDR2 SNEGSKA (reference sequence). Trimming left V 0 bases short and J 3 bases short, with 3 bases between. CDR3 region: CSARDIYEQYF. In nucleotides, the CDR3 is TGCAGTGCTAGAGATATCTACGAGCAGTACTTC.

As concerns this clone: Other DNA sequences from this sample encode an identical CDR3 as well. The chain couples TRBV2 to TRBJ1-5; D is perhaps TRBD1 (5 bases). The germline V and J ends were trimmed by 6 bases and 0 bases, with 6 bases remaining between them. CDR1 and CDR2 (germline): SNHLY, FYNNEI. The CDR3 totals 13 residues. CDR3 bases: TGTGCCAGCAGAGGGGATAGCAATCAGCCCCAGCATTTT. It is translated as CASRGDSNQPQHF.

The CDR3 sequence is CASRRGELIYGYTF. The DNA of the CDR3 is TGTGCCAGCAGACGGGGGGAGCTAATCTATGGCTACACCTTC. The chain uses TRBV7-9 and TRBJ1-2, with D perhaps matching TRBD1 (5 bases). V was trimmed by 6 bases and J by 4 bases, leaving 15 bases between them. There are 14 residues in the CDR3. From germline, CDR1 is SEHNR and CDR2 FQNEAQ (reference sequence).

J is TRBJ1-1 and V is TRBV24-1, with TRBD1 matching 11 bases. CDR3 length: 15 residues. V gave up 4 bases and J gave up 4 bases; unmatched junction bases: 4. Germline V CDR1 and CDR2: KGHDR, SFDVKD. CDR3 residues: CATSDSGTGGTEAFF. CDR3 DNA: TGTGCCACCAGTGACTCCGGGACAGGGGGCACTGAAGCTTTCTTT.

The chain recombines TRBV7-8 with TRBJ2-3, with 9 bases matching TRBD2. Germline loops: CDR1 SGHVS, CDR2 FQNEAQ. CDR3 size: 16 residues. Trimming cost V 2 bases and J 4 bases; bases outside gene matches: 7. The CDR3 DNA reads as TGTGCCAGCAGCTTATGGGCTAGCGGGAAATCAGATACGCAGTATTTT. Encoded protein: CASSLWASGKSDTQYF.

The CDR3 DNA follows: TGTGCCAGCAGCTTAGAAGGGGCCTCGCCGCCCCAGCATTTT. This translates into CASSLEGASPPQHF. This chain links TRBV7-9 with TRBJ1-5; tentative D call: TRBD1 (5 bases). The CDR3 length is 14 residues. CDR1 is SEHNR and CDR2 is FQNEAQ in the germline V gene (reference sequence). V lost 1 base to trimming and J lost 9 bases, with 13 bases between them.

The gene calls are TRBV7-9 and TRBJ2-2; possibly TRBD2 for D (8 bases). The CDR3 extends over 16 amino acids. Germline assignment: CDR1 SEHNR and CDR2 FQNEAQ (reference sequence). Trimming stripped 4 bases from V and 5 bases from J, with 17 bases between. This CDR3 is CASSSLAGQRTGELFF. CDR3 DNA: TGTGCCAGCAGCTCCTTAGCGGGACAGAGGACCGGGGAGCTGTTTTTT. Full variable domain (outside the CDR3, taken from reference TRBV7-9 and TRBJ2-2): DTGVSQNPRHKITKRGQNVTFRCDPISEHNRLYWYRQTLGQGPEFLTYFQNEAQLEKSRLLSDRFSAERPKGSFSTLEIQRTEQGDSAMYLCASSSLAGQRTGELFFGEGSRLTVL.

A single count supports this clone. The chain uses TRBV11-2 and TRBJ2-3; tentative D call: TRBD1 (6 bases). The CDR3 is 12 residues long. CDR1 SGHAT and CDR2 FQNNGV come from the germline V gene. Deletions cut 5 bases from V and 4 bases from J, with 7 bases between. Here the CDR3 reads CASSPGADTQYF. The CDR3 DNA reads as TGTGCCAGCAGCCCAGGGGCAGATACGCAGTATTTT.

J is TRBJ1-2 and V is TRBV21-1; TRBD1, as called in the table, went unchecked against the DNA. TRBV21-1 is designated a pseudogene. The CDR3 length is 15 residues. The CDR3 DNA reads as TGTGCCAGCCAGTCAACCGACAGGGTTGATGGTGGCTACACCTTC. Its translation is CASQSTDRVDGGYTF.

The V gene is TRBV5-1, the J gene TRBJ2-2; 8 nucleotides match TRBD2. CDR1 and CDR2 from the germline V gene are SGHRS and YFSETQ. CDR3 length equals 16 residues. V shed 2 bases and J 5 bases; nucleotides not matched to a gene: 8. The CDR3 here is CASSLIGTSRTGELFF. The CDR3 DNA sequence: TGCGCCAGCAGCTTAATCGGGACTAGTCGGACCGGGGAGCTGTTTTTT.

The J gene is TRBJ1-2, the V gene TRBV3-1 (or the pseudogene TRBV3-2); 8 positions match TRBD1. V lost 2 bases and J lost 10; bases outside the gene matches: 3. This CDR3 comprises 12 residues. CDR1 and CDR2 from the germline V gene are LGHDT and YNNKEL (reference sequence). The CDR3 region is CASSQNRGDYTF. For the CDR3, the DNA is TGTGCCAGCAGCCAAAACAGGGGGGACTACACCTTC.

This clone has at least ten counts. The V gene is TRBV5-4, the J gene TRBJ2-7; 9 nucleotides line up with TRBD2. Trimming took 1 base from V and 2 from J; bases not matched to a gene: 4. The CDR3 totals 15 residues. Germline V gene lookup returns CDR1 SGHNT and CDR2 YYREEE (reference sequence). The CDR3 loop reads CASSLRGGRAYEQYF. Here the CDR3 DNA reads TGTGCCAGCAGCTTGCGGGGCGGGAGGGCCTACGAGCAGTACTTC.

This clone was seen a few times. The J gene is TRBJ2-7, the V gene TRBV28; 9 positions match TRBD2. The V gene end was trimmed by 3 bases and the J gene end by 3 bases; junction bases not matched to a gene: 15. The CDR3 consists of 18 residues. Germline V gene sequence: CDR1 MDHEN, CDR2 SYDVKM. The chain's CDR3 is CASSLRLQHELAGYEQYF. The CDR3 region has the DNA TGTGCCAGCAGTTTGAGGTTACAGCACGAACTAGCGGGCTACGAGCAGTACTTC.

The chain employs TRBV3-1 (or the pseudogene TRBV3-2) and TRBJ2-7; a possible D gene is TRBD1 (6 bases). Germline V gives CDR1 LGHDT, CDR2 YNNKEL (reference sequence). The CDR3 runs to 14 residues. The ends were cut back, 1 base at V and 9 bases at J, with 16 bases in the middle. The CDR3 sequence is CASSQGAGALGQYF. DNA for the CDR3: TGTGCCAGCAGCCAAGGGGCAGGGGCGCTTGGGCAGTACTTC.

CDR3 loop: CASSSLRGSYEQYF. CDR3 nucleotide sequence: TGTGCCAGCAGCTCCCTTCGCGGCTCCTACGAGCAGTACTTC. The chain has TRBV13 and TRBJ2-7; D not resolved. Deletions cut 4 bases from V and 0 bases from J, with 10 bases between. The CDR3 contains 14 residues. Germline CDR1 reads PRHDT; CDR2 reads FYEKMQ (reference sequence). Using reference TRBV13 and TRBJ2-7 for the parts outside the CDR3, the full variable domain is AAGVIQSPRHLIKEKRETATLKCYPIPRHDTVYWYQQGPGQDPQFLISFYEKMQSDKGSIPDRFSAQQFSDYHSELNMSSLELGDSALYFCASSSLRGSYEQYFGPGTRLTVT.